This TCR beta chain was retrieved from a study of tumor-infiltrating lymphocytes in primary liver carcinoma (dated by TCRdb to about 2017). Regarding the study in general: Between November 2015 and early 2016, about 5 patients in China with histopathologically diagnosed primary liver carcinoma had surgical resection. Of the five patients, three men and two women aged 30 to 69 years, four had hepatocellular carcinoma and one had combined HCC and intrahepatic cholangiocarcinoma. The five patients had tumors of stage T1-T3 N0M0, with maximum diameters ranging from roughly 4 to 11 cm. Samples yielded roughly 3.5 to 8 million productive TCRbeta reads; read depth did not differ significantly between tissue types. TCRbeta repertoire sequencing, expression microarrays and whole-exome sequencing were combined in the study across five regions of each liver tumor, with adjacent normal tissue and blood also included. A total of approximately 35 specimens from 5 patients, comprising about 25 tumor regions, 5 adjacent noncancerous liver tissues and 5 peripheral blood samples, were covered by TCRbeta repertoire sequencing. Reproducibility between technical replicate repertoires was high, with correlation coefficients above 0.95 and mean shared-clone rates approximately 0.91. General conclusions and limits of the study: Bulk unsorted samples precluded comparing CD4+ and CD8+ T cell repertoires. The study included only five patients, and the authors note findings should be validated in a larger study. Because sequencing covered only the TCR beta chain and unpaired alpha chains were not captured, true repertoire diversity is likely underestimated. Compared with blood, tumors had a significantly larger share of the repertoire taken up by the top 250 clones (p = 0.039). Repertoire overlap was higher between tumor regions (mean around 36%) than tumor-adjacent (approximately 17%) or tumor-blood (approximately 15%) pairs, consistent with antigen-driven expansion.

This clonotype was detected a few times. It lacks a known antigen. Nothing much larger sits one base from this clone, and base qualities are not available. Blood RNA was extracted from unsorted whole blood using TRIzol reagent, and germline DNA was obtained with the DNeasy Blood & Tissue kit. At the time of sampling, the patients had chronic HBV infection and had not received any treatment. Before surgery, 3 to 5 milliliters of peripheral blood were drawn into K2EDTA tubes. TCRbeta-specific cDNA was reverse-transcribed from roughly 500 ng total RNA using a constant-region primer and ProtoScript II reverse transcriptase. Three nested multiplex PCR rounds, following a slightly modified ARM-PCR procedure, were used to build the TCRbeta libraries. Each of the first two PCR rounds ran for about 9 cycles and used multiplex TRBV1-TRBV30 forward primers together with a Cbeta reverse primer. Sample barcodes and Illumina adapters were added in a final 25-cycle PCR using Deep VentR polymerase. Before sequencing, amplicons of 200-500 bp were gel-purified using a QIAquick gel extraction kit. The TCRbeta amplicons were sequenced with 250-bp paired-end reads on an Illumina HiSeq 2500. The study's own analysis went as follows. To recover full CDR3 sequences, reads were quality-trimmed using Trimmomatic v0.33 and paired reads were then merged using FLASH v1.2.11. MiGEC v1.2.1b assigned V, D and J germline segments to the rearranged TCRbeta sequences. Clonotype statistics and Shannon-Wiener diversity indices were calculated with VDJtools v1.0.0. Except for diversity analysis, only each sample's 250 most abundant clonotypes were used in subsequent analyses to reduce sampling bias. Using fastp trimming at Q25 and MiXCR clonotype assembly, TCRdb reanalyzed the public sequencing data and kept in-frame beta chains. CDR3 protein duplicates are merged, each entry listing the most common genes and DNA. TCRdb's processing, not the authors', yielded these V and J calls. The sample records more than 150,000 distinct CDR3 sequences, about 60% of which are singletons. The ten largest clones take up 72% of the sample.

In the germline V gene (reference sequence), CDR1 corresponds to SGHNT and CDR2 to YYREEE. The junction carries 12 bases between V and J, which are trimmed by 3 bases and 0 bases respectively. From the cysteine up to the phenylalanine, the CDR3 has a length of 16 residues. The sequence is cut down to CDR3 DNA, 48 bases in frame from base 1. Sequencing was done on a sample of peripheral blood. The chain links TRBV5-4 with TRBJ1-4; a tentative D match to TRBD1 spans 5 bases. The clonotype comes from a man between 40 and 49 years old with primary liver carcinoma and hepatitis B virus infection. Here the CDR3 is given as CASSSGTVATNEKLFF. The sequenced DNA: TGTGCCAGCAGCTCCGGGACCGTTGCAACTAATGAAAAACTGTTTTTT.